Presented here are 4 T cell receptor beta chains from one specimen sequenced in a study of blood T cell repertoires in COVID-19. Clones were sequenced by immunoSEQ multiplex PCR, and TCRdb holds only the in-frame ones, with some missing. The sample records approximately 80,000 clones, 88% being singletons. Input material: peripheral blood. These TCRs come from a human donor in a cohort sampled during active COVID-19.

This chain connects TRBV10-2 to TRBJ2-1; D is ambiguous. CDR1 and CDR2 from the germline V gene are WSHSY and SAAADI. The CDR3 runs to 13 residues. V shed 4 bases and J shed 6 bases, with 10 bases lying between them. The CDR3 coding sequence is TGCGCCAGCAGTGGGGTCCTAGGCAATGAGCAGTTCTTC. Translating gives CASSGVLGNEQFF.

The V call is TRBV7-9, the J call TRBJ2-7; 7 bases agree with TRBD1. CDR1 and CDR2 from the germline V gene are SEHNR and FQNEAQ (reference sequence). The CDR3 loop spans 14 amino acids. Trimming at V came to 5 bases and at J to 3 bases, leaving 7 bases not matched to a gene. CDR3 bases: TGTGCCAGCAGCCCTCTAGGGGGCGACTACGAGCAGTACTTC. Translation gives CASSPLGGDYEQYF.

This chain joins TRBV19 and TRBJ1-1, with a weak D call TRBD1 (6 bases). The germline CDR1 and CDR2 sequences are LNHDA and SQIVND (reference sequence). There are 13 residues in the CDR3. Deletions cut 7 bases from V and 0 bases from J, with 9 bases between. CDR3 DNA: TGTGCCAGTAAAACAGGGATGAACACTGAAGCTTTCTTT. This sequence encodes CASKTGMNTEAFF. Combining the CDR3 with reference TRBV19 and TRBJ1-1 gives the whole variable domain DGGITQSPKYLFRKEGQNVTLSCEQNLNHDAMYWYRQDPGQGLRLIYYSQIVNDFQKGDIAEGYSVSREKKESFPLTVTSAQKNPTAFYLCASKTGMNTEAFFGQGTRLTVV.

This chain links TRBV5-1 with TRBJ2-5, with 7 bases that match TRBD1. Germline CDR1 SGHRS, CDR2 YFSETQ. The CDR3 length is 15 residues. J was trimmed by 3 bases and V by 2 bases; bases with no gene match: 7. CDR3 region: CASSFRDRNKETQYF. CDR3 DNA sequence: TGCGCCAGCAGCTTTCGGGACAGAAACAAAGAGACCCAGTACTTC.